This T cell receptor (beta chain) was sequenced during a study of T cells after yellow fever vaccination (dated by TCRdb to about 2019). About the full investigation: The SMART-Seq v4 Ultra Low Input RNA kit was used to prepare libraries from fractions with low cell numbers. To follow T-cell clones before and after primary and booster YFV17D yellow fever vaccination, bulk TCR alpha and beta repertoires were sequenced over time. Bulk PBMC replicates and cell subsets were isolated from blood drawn at multiple timepoints before and after both primary and secondary immunization. Two healthy male donors, one aged 18 to 30 and one aged 30 to 40 years, made up the cohort.

The label giving this sample's treatment or condition can be read as: live attenuated yellow fever vaccine strain. Two biological replicates of bulk PBMCs were collected at each blood-draw timepoint. PBMCs were isolated from peripheral blood using a standard Ficoll-Paque protocol. TriZol was used to extract RNA from bulk PBMCs, from CD4 and CD8 fractions, and from dextramer-positive and dextramer-negative fractions. Synthesis of TCR cDNA relied on 5'RACE template switching, a step that introduced a universal primer site along with unique molecular identifiers. Priming of cDNA synthesis was performed from both the TCR alpha and TCR beta constant segments. Library amplification used two PCR steps, and the second PCR step added sample barcodes and sequencing adapters. Libraries were sequenced on Illumina HiSeq 2500 (2x100 bp) or NovaSeq (2x150 bp). In the paper's pipeline: Reads were demultiplexed and collapsed into UMI consensus sequences with MIGEC, and V(D)J alignment was performed with MiXCR. Vaccine-responding clonotypes were defined with edgeR using replicate PBMC samples, requiring FDR below 0.01 and a log2 fold change above 5 up to day 15. Bulk clonotypes were assigned CD4 or CD8 identity according to which sequenced CD4 or CD8 repertoire held them at higher abundance. TCRdb handled the public reads itself, with Q25 trimming in fastp and clone calling in MiXCR, and kept productive beta chains. CDR3 protein sequences are deduplicated, and each keeps its most common genes and DNA. V and J calls and clone size were set by TCRdb, not the authors. The sample yields hundreds of thousands of distinct CDR3 sequences; approximately 21% were counted once. Of the sample, about 13% is held by the ten largest clones.

A note on this clonotype: Its antigen target is currently unknown. No much larger clonotype is one base removed from it; base qualities were not supplied.

What the work shows at the level of the full study, not this receptor alone: Computational filtering was needed because FACS-sorted repertoires could contain abundant contaminating clonotypes from the bulk population. Compared with the primary T-cell response, the secondary T-cell response was weaker but faster, peaking on day 5 rather than day 15. Most clones expanded after primary vaccination (96% of CD4 and roughly 91% of CD8) were re-detected after the booster, suggesting that broad memory maintenance occurred. Only a couple of donors were included in the study, so the extent to which the findings can be generalized is limited. A small share of clonotypes occurred in both CD4 and CD8 compartments, likely arising from convergent recombination.

V is pared back by 7 bases and J by 5 bases, with 11 bases lying between the germline termini. Sequences MNHEY (CDR1) and SMNVEV (CDR2) are obtained from the germline V gene (reference sequence). Its CDR3 holds 13 amino acids, cysteine through phenylalanine. Left in the record is the CDR3 DNA by itself, 39 bases read in frame from the first base. The TCR was taken from a man aged 30 to 39 who received the YFV17D yellow fever vaccine. The sequenced sample was PBMCs, obtained 15 days after the yellow fever booster vaccination. The chain is encoded by TRBV27 joined to TRBJ2-2; matching of 5 bases hints at TRBD2 as the D gene. This receptor carries the CDR3 CASNLRGTGELFF. The nucleotide sequence is TGTGCCAGCAACTTGAGAGGGACCGGGGAGCTGTTTTTT.